The 3 T cell receptor beta chains below all came from one sample that was sequenced in a study of control samples from healthy donors and cancer patients. Sequencing was performed with immunoSEQ multiplex PCR; in TCRdb, only in-frame clones are kept and a portion is missing. The sample lists approximately 180,000 clones, 85% to 95% seen once, with 1.2% to 1.5% in the top ten. Sequencing was performed on blood. The receptors were sampled from a woman younger than 30 in good health.

This chain links TRBV15 with TRBJ2-5; 11 bases are a match to TRBD1. V shed 6 bases and J 5 bases; nucleotides not matched to a gene: 5. The CDR3 spans 14 residues. The germline CDR1 and CDR2 sequences are LNHNV and YYDKDF (reference sequence). The CDR3 reads CATRRTGGGETQYF. As DNA, the CDR3 is TGTGCCACCAGAAGGACAGGGGGCGGGGAGACCCAGTACTTC.

This clone was observed once. The rearrangement joins TRBV6-5 to TRBJ2-4, with TRBD2 matching 13 bases. The CDR3 is 14 residues long. CDR1 is MNHEY, CDR2 SVGAGI, per germline. The J segment lost 5 bases and the V segment lost 10 bases, leaving 5 bases of the junction unmatched. The CDR3 nucleotides read TGTGCCACCCTGGGGACTAGCGGGGAAAACATTCAGTACTTC. Translating gives CATLGTSGENIQYF.

The chain recombines TRBV2 with TRBJ1-4; D is ambiguous. Germline CDR1 SNHLY, CDR2 FYNNEI. Trimming pared 6 bases from V and 1 base from J, leaving 15 bases between. The CDR3 length is 16 residues. As DNA, the CDR3 is TGTGCCAGCAGCGGACGGGTCCAACGAACTAATGAAAAACTGTTTTTT. Translating gives CASSGRVQRTNEKLFF.